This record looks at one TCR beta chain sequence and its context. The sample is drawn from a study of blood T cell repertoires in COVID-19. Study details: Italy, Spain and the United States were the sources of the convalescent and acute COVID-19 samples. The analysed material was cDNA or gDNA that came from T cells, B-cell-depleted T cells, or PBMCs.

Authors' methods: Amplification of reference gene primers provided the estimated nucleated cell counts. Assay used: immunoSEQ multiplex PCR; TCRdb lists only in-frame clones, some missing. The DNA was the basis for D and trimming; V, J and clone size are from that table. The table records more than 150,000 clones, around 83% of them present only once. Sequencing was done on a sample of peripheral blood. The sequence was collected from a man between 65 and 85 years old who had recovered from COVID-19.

CDR3 DNA sequence: TGTGCCAGCAGCCCGCCAGCGGGAGGGCCCAATGAGCAGTTCTTC. This translates into CASSPPAGGPNEQFF. The genes are TRBV7-2 and TRBJ2-1; 10 positions agree with TRBD2. The CDR3 is 15 residues long. Germline V gene sequence: CDR1 SGHTA, CDR2 FQGNSA. Germline trimming cut 5 bases from V and 6 bases from J; bases unmatched to any gene: 7.